The 31 T cell receptor beta chains reported below all come from one sample, sequenced in a study of beta chain features in type 1 diabetes. Whole-study findings and limits: In every one of the four CD4+ subsets, TCRB CDR3s were moderately but significantly shorter in Type 1 diabetes patients.

These receptors are not linked to any known antigen. Expressed TCRB transcripts got sequenced, as all isolated RNA was reverse transcribed. Assay: immunoSEQ multiplex PCR; the TCRdb copy retains only in-frame clones and omits some. The sample has more than 250,000 clones; 20% are singletons. The sample taken for sequencing was naive CD4+ T cells from blood. The receptor set was obtained from a woman in her forties with type 1 diabetes.

The gene calls are TRBV10-2 and TRBJ2-5; 9 nucleotides agree with TRBD1. This CDR3 has 14 amino acids. Trimming cost V 7 bases and J 5 bases; bases outside gene matches: 8. Germline CDR1 and CDR2: WSHSY and SAAADI. CDR3 DNA sequence: TGCGCCAGCACCTCGGACAGGGGCCCGGAGACCCAGTACTTC. It yields the protein CASTSDRGPETQYF.

The CDR3 sequence is CSVEGLAGVGEQFF. The CDR3, as DNA: TGCAGCGTTGAAGGGCTAGCGGGAGTAGGTGAGCAGTTCTTC. The V and J genes are TRBV29-1 and TRBJ2-1; 10 bases line up with TRBD2. The CDR3 consists of 14 residues. The J segment lost 9 bases and the V segment lost 1 base, leaving 6 bases of the junction unmatched. CDR1 and CDR2 (germline): SQVTM, ANQGSEA.

The chain carries TRBV29-1 and TRBJ2-1; TRBD2 might be the D (6 bases). The CDR3 has 14 residues. Germline V gene sequence: CDR1 SQVTM, CDR2 ANQGSEA. The V and J ends lost 4 bases and 1 base respectively, with 11 bases between them. CDR3 residues: CSVAGTSSYNEQFF. The CDR3 nucleotides are TGCAGCGTTGCAGGGACTTCGTCCTACAATGAGCAGTTCTTC.

This chain connects TRBV30 to TRBJ2-3, with TRBD2 identical over 14 bases. This CDR3 is built from 16 residues. CDR1 and CDR2 from the germline V gene are GTSNPN and SVGIG (reference sequence). The ends lost 3 bases at V and 3 bases at J; junction bases unmatched: 5. The CDR3 DNA reads TGTGCCTGGAGGGGGACTAGCGGGAGTAGAACAGATACGCAGTATTTT. It translates to CAWRGTSGSRTDTQYF.

This chain links TRBV5-1 with TRBJ2-2; D may be TRBD2 (6 bases). Trimming removed 1 base at V and 6 bases at J, with 10 bases between. This CDR3 comprises 14 residues. Germline V gives CDR1 SGHRS, CDR2 YFSETQ. Here the CDR3 reads CASSLRGGAGELFF. The CDR3 DNA is TGCGCCAGCAGCTTGAGGGGAGGCGCCGGGGAGCTGTTTTTT.

The V gene is TRBV6-5, the J gene TRBJ2-2; possible D gene TRBD1, 5 bases. The V gene's germline CDR1 is MNHEY and CDR2 SVGAGI. The CDR3 loop spans 16 amino acids. V was trimmed by 2 bases and J by 1 base, leaving 11 bases between them. The DNA of the CDR3 is TGTGCCAGCAGTTACGGGGCAGCCCTGAACACCGGGGAGCTGTTTTTT. Translating gives CASSYGAALNTGELFF.

The sample holds a few counts of this clone. The chain carries TRBV5-1 and TRBJ1-1, with 9 bases identical to TRBD1. The CDR3 covers 15 residues. The trim removed 4 bases at V and 5 bases at J, leaving 9 bases unmatched. Per the germline V gene, CDR1 is SGHRS and CDR2 is YFSETQ. CDR3: CASSNRQGETTEAFF. CDR3 DNA sequence: TGCGCCAGCAGCAACAGACAGGGGGAGACGACTGAAGCTTTCTTT.

Notes on this clone: Other DNA sequences in this sample translate to the same CDR3. The CDR3 region is CASSTGGDYGYTF. The CDR3 DNA sequence: TGTGCCAGCAGTACAGGGGGCGACTATGGCTACACCTTC. The rearrangement links TRBV28 to TRBJ1-2, with 9 bases that match TRBD1. CDR1 and CDR2 from the germline V gene are MDHEN and SYDVKM. The CDR3 covers 13 residues. V lost 5 bases and J lost 3; bases outside the gene matches: 1.

The rearrangement joins TRBV11-2 to TRBJ2-1; 9 nucleotides match TRBD1. The CDR3 has 15 amino acids. Germline-derived CDR1 and CDR2 are SGHAT and FQNNGV. V was clipped by 3 bases and J by 5 bases; unmatched bases: 5. The CDR3 is CASSLGQGRNNEQFF. The CDR3 region has the DNA TGTGCCAGCAGCTTGGGACAGGGACGTAACAATGAGCAGTTCTTC.

With regard to this clone: The same CDR3 also results from other DNA sequences found in this sample. This chain links TRBV2 with TRBJ2-7, with D possibly TRBD2 on 5 matching bases. The germline gives CDR1 SNHLY, CDR2 FYNNEI. Deletions cut 4 bases from V and 4 bases from J, with 5 bases between. The CDR3 sequence is 11 residues long. The DNA of the CDR3 is TGTGCCAGCAGTGGGGAGTACGAGCAGTACTTC. This codes for CASSGEYEQYF.

The rearrangement links TRBV7-9 to TRBJ1-1, with TRBD1 matching 7 bases. The CDR3 consists of 16 residues. Germline CDR1 and CDR2: SEHNR and FQNEAQ (reference sequence). Losses at the gene ends were 5 bases for V and 4 bases for J; bases not matched to a gene: 13. This CDR3 is CASSPETGFEGTEAFF. CDR3 DNA sequence: TGTGCCAGCAGCCCCGAGACAGGGTTTGAGGGCACTGAAGCTTTCTTT.

This rearrangement joins TRBV14 to TRBJ2-7; tentative D call: TRBD1 (5 bases). Per the germline V gene, CDR1 is SGHDN and CDR2 is FVKESK. V lost 4 bases and J lost 4, with 8 bases in between. The CDR3 runs 12 residues. For the CDR3, the DNA is TGTGCCAGCAGCCCCAGGGAATACGAGCAGTACTTC. It is translated as CASSPREYEQYF.

There are a few counts of this clone. The chain combines TRBV21-1 with TRBJ1-3; TRBD1 reflects the table's D call only, with no check against the DNA. TRBV21-1 is recorded as a pseudogene. The CDR3 loop spans 12 amino acids. The CDR3 sequence is CAYKYSGNTIYF. The CDR3 DNA is TGTGCCTACAAGTACTCTGGAAACACCATATATTTT.

The J gene is TRBJ1-1, the V gene TRBV30; possible D gene TRBD1, 6 bases. V lost 3 bases to trimming and J lost 2 bases, with 19 bases between them. The germline V gene has CDR1 GTSNPN and CDR2 SVGIG (reference sequence). The CDR3 sequence is 16 residues long. CDR3 DNA sequence: TGTGCCTGGAGAACGACAGGCAACTATTTTAACACTGAAGCTTTCTTT. Translation: CAWRTTGNYFNTEAFF.

This chain connects TRBV29-1 to TRBJ2-5; 9 bases map to TRBD1. V lost 4 bases to trimming and J lost 5 bases; unmatched junction nucleotides: 8. The CDR3 loop spans 14 amino acids. Germline V gene sequence: CDR1 SQVTM, CDR2 ANQGSEA. CDR3 sequence (DNA): TGCAGCGTTGCCGGGGGGACAGGGATGGAGACCCAGTACTTC. Amino acid sequence: CSVAGGTGMETQYF.

In its sample, this clone was seen a few times. The chain couples TRBV7-9 to TRBJ2-5; D might be TRBD1 (5 bases). The CDR3 contains 15 residues. Germline CDR1 reads SEHNR; CDR2 reads FQNEAQ (reference sequence). Trimming pared 6 bases from V and 5 bases from J, leaving 19 bases between. CDR3 sequence reads: CASRLGAGPGETQYF. CDR3 coding DNA: TGTGCCAGCAGGTTGGGCGCAGGGCCCGGGGAGACCCAGTACTTC.

The CDR3, as DNA: TGTGCCAGCAGCCGACGAGACCGGGGAGGCTACACCTTC. Amino acid sequence: CASSRRDRGGYTF. J is TRBJ1-2 and V is TRBV4-2; D remains unclear. The V end lost 4 bases, the J end lost 8 bases, and 14 bases lay between the germline ends. The CDR3 covers 13 residues. Germline lookup yields CDR1 LGHNA and CDR2 YNFKEQ.

The sample holds a few counts of this clone. The chain uses TRBV9 and TRBJ2-5; TRBD2 might be the D (5 bases). The germline V and J ends were trimmed by 0 bases and 5 bases, with 14 bases remaining between them. The CDR3 length is 15 residues. Germline CDR1 SGDLS, CDR2 YYNGEE. The chain's CDR3 is CASSVDEGWKETQYF. The CDR3, as DNA: TGTGCCAGCAGCGTAGATGAGGGATGGAAGGAGACCCAGTACTTC.

The CDR3 loop reads CASSRQDGNQPQHF. The CDR3 bases are TGTGCCAGCAGTAGGCAGGATGGCAATCAGCCCCAGCATTTT. The V call is TRBV7-9, the J call TRBJ1-5; D remains ambiguous. The CDR3 runs 14 residues. The V gene lost 6 bases and the J gene lost 2 bases, with 11 bases spanning the gap. Germline V lookup: CDR1 SEHNR, CDR2 FQNEAQ (reference sequence).

This clone was observed a few times. This chain links TRBV29-1 with TRBJ2-3, with D unclear. This CDR3 comprises 15 residues. V lost 0 bases and J lost 4, with 14 bases in between. Germline loops: CDR1 SQVTM, CDR2 ANQGSEA. CDR3 nucleotide sequence: TGCAGCGTTGAAGATCTTACGAGCGAAGCAGATACGCAGTATTTT. Translation gives CSVEDLTSEADTQYF.

This clone was found a few times. The V call is TRBV6-1, the J call TRBJ1-1; D gene unclear. From germline, CDR1 is MNHNS and CDR2 SASEGT. The CDR3 contains 12 residues. Between the trimmed V and J ends, which lost 5 bases and 5 bases, there was a span of 9 bases. CDR3 sequence: CASSPAGTEAFF. The CDR3 DNA reads as TGTGCCAGCAGTCCGGCAGGAACTGAAGCTTTCTTT.

With regard to this clone: In the same sample, other DNA sequences code for this CDR3. The chain joins TRBV5-1 to TRBJ1-1; D is undetermined. The V and J ends lost 0 bases and 0 bases respectively, with 3 bases between them. CDR1 is SGHRS and CDR2 is YFSETQ in the germline V gene. This CDR3 is 13 amino acids long. The chain's CDR3 is CASSLDMNTEAFF. The CDR3 DNA sequence: TGCGCCAGCAGCTTGGACATGAACACTGAAGCTTTCTTT.

This clone occurred a few times. Written as DNA, the CDR3 is TGTGCCAGCAGCGTAGCTGGGCGCGTTCCAGAGACCCAGTACTTC. Its translation is CASSVAGRVPETQYF. The chain uses TRBV9 and TRBJ2-5; D remains unclear. V lost 0 bases and J 4 bases, leaving 13 bases between the germline ends. The CDR3 totals 15 residues. From germline, CDR1 is SGDLS and CDR2 YYNGEE.

This clone was counted only a few times. Sequence at one end of the junction differs from germline and may be a read error. This sequence joins TRBV18 and TRBJ2-2, with 8 bases lining up with TRBD1. The length of the CDR3 is 13 residues. The germline V gene has CDR1 KGHSH and CDR2 LQKENI. The CDR3 protein is CASGQDVAGELFF. The CDR3 DNA sequence: TGCGCCTCGGGACAGGATGTAGCCGGGGAGCTGTTTTTT.

This clone was seen only a few times. In the same sample, other DNA sequences code for this CDR3. The chain couples TRBV18 to TRBJ2-5; D ambiguous. CDR1 and CDR2 from the germline V gene are KGHSH and LQKENI. This CDR3 spans 13 amino acids. Trimming cost V 2 bases and J 2 bases, with 6 bases left between them. The CDR3 nucleotides read TGTGCCAGCTCACCAGGGCAGCAAGAGACCCAGTACTTC. Protein: CASSPGQQETQYF.

The chain links TRBV7-9 to TRBJ1-1; TRBD1 matches 8 bases. Germline V gene sequence: CDR1 SEHNR, CDR2 FQNEAQ (reference sequence). CDR3 length equals 13 residues. With V trimmed by 5 bases and J by 11 bases, 10 bases remained unmatched. The CDR3 is CASSPSRGRGAFF. The CDR3 DNA is TGTGCCAGCAGCCCTAGCAGGGGGCGAGGGGCTTTCTTT. Full variable domain (rest looked up from reference TRBV7-9 and TRBJ1-1): DTGVSQNPRHKITKRGQNVTFRCDPISEHNRLYWYRQTLGQGPEFLTYFQNEAQLEKSRLLSDRFSAERPKGSFSTLEIQRTEQGDSAMYLCASSPSRGRGAFFGQGTRLTVV.

As regards this clone: The sample has other DNA sequences that encode this CDR3 too. V and J are TRBV20-1 and TRBJ1-1; D remains unclear. V was cut by 5 bases and J by 1 base, with 5 bases left in between. The CDR3 spans 11 residues. Germline CDR1 is DFQATT and CDR2 is SNEGSKA (reference sequence). CDR3 DNA sequence: TGCAGTGCTCGGGAGAACACTGAAGCTTTCTTT. Protein sequence: CSARENTEAFF.

This clone was detected only once. CDR3 sequence reads: CASSSGQESTDTQYF. The DNA of the CDR3 is TGCGCCAGCAGCTCGGGACAGGAGAGCACAGATACGCAGTATTTT. The chain joins TRBV5-1 to TRBJ2-3; 8 nucleotides line up with TRBD1. The length of the CDR3 is 15 residues. Germline V gene data show CDR1 as SGHRS and CDR2 as YFSETQ. Trimming at V came to 3 bases and at J to 0 bases, leaving 3 bases not matched to a gene.

The chain combines TRBV7-9 with TRBJ2-3; 7 bases match TRBD1. CDR3 length: 16 residues. The V segment lost 2 bases and the J segment 3 bases; nucleotides outside the gene matches: 8. Germline V gene lookup returns CDR1 SEHNR and CDR2 FQNEAQ (reference sequence). The CDR3, as DNA: TGTGCCAGCAGCTTACTTCAAGGGGGCCCTACAGATACGCAGTATTTT. Its protein product is CASSLLQGGPTDTQYF. The variable domain in full, completed from reference TRBV7-9 and TRBJ2-3, reads DTGVSQNPRHKITKRGQNVTFRCDPISEHNRLYWYRQTLGQGPEFLTYFQNEAQLEKSRLLSDRFSAERPKGSFSTLEIQRTEQGDSAMYLCASSLLQGGPTDTQYFGPGTRLTVL.

The sample holds a few counts of this clone. The V call is TRBV10-3, the J call TRBJ1-1; 7 nucleotides match TRBD1. Germline lookup yields CDR1 ENHRY and CDR2 SYGVKD. Trimming cost V 6 bases and J 3 bases; bases outside gene matches: 4. The CDR3 runs 13 residues. The CDR3 reads CAIRLTGDTEAFF. The DNA for the CDR3 is TGTGCCATCAGACTTACAGGGGACACTGAAGCTTTCTTT.

This clone was observed a few times. The V gene is TRBV25-1, the J gene TRBJ1-2; D gene unclear. V shed 0 bases and J shed 6 bases, with 17 bases lying between them. The CDR3 runs to 16 residues. Germline CDR1 reads MGHDK; CDR2 reads SYGVNS. Written as DNA, the CDR3 is TGTGCCAGCAGTGAATATATGGAGGGTCTCAGCAATGGCTACACCTTC. It translates to CASSEYMEGLSNGYTF.